Listed below are T cell receptor beta chains from one sample, sequenced in a study of graft-versus-host responses after intestinal transplantation. No cognate antigen is known for these TCRs. The protocol was immunoSEQ multiplex PCR, while the TCRdb copy is restricted to in-frame clones and leaves out a portion. The sample carries approximately 100,000 clones, 85% to 90% recorded once. The material sequenced was unstimulated CD4+ T cells sorted from spleen or lymph node cells, taken before intestinal transplant. Source of these receptors: a human donor who received an intestinal transplant. Both conserved end residues are part of each CDR3. The D gene is left open where the match is weak. Clone size is shown for a subset of rows, as once, few, many or a class of expanded clone.

TGCGCCAGCAGCGGGGACAGGGGGCGAAATGAGCAGTTCTTC	CASSGDRGRNEQFF	TRBV10-1	TRBD1	.	TRBJ2-1
TGCGCCAGCAGCCAGGGGGAGAGCCAGTACTTC	CASSQGESQYF	TRBV5-1	TRBD1	.	TRBJ2-5
TGTGCCAGCAGCAGGACAGGGGCTCACTACGAGCAGTACTTC	CASSRTGAHYEQYF	TRBV6-1	TRBD1	few	TRBJ2-7
TGTGCCAGCATGAGAATGATGAACACTGAAGCTTTCTTT	CASMRMMNTEAFF	TRBV5-8	.	.	TRBJ1-1
TGCGCCAGCAGTGGATTAGCGGGGGGACAAGAGACCCAGTACTTC	CASSGLAGGQETQYF	TRBV10-1	TRBD2	once	TRBJ2-5
TGTGCCAGCAGTTACTCGGACAGGGCCTACTCACCCCTCCACTTT	CASSYSDRAYSPLHF	TRBV6-5	TRBD1	.	TRBJ1-6
TGTGCCAGCAGTTATGCGGGGGGCGCGGGGTCACCCCTCCACTTT	CASSYAGGAGSPLHF	TRBV6-5	.	.	TRBJ1-6
TGTGCCAGCTCGGGACTAGGGCAAGAGACCCAGTACTTC	CASSGLGQETQYF	TRBV7-3	TRBD2	.	TRBJ2-5
TGTGCCAGCACGGGGAACTATGGCTACACCTTC	CASTGNYGYTF	TRBV6-5	.	.	TRBJ1-2
TGTGCCAGCAGCTTAGTCGCCGGGGGGTCTGAAGCTTTCTTT	CASSLVAGGSEAFF	TRBV7-3	.	.	TRBJ1-1
TGTGCCAGCAGTGAAGCGCTGAGGAACACTGAAGCTTTCTTT	CASSEALRNTEAFF	TRBV6-1	.	.	TRBJ1-1
TGTGCCATCGCCCGGACAGGGGGCGACTACGAGCAGTACTTC	CAIARTGGDYEQYF	TRBV10-3	TRBD1	.	TRBJ2-7
TGTGCCAGCACCATTGGTGGTGGCGCGGGGACCCAGTACTTC	CASTIGGGAGTQYF	TRBV7-8	.	.	TRBJ2-5
TGTGCCAGCAGTTCCGGGGTTGGTGGCTACACCTTC	CASSSGVGGYTF	TRBV6-5	.	.	TRBJ1-2
TGTGCCAGCAGACTTCCAGGGGGGACTGAAGCTTTCTTT	CASRLPGGTEAFF	TRBV6-5	TRBD1	.	TRBJ1-1
TGCAGTGCTAGAAGAGAGTCTGAAGCTTTCTTT	CSARRESEAFF	TRBV20-1	.	.	TRBJ1-1
TGTGCCAGCAGGGGTCGGGGGAGTAGGGGCTACACCTTC	CASRGRGSRGYTF	TRBV6-5	.	.	TRBJ1-2
TGCGCCAGCAGTAAACGGGACACCTTGGACACCGGGGAGCTGTTTTTT	CASSKRDTLDTGELFF	TRBV10-1	.	.	TRBJ2-2
TGTGCCAGTAGTACCCCCTGGACAGGGTCAGAGACCCAGTACTTC	CASSTPWTGSETQYF	TRBV19	TRBD1	.	TRBJ2-5
TGCGCCAGCAGTTCCAGGGTGAACACTGAAGCTTTCTTT	CASSSRVNTEAFF	TRBV5-1	.	few	TRBJ1-1
TGTGCCAGCAGTGCGGGACAAGTTAATTCACCCCTCCACTTT	CASSAGQVNSPLHF	TRBV6-1	.	.	TRBJ1-6
TGCGCCAGCAGCTTCCGGGGTGGGGAGACCCAGTACTTC	CASSFRGGETQYF	TRBV5-1	.	.	TRBJ2-5
TGTGCCAGCAGCCAAGGAAGGGGGCCCCCAGAGACCCAGTACTTC	CASSQGRGPPETQYF	TRBV4-2	TRBD1	.	TRBJ2-5
TGCGCCAGCAGCCAAGTGGGGGGAGATACGCAGTATTTT	CASSQVGGDTQYF	TRBV5-1	.	.	TRBJ2-3
TGTGCCAGCAGCACCTCGTCAACAGGTGATTCCTACGAGCAGTACTTC	CASSTSSTGDSYEQYF	TRBV27	.	.	TRBJ2-7
TGTGCCAGCTCATGGGACAGAAAAGAGACCCAGTACTTC	CASSWDRKETQYF	TRBV18	TRBD1	.	TRBJ2-5
TGTGCCCATCAGGAGGCCCAAGAGACCGGGGAGCTGTTTTTT	CAHQEAQETGELFF	TRBV19	.	once	TRBJ2-2
TGTGCCAGCTCACCACCTGCAGGGGGCGGCGATTCCTCGGGTGGCTACACCTTC	CASSPPAGGGDSSGGYTF	TRBV18	TRBD1	.	TRBJ1-2
TGCGCCAGCAGCTTGACGGGCTCTGGAAACACCATATATTTT	CASSLTGSGNTIYF	TRBV5-1	.	.	TRBJ1-3
TGCGCCAGCAGCACTCGGGGGAACTCCTACAATGAGCAGTTCTTC	CASSTRGNSYNEQFF	TRBV5-1	.	once	TRBJ2-1
TGCGCCAGCAGCCCGGCGGGTTACGAGCAGTACTTC	CASSPAGYEQYF	TRBV5-1	.	.	TRBJ2-7
TGTGCCAGCAGCTTAGCCCCGGTCAATGAGCAGTTCTTC	CASSLAPVNEQFF	TRBV7-2	.	few	TRBJ2-1
TGCGCCAGCAGTGAGTCGACAGGGTATCGGCAGTACTTC	CASSESTGYRQYF	TRBV10-2	TRBD1	.	TRBJ2-7
TGCGCCAGCAGTGAGCCGACTAGCGGGGCAGAGACCCAGTACTTC	CASSEPTSGAETQYF	TRBV10-2	TRBD2	.	TRBJ2-5
TGTGCCAGCAGCTTACCGGGACAACTAGCCAAAAACATTCAGTACTTC	CASSLPGQLAKNIQYF	TRBV5-4	.	.	TRBJ2-4
TGCGCCAGCAGCTCTAGGCCCGAATCCCAAGAGACCCAGTACTTC	CASSSRPESQETQYF	TRBV5-1	.	.	TRBJ2-5
TGCGCCAGCAGCTTCCCCCAAAGCGGGGATACGCAGTATTTT	CASSFPQSGDTQYF	TRBV5-1	.	few	TRBJ2-3
TGTGCCAGCAGCTCCACAGGGAACTATGGCTACACCTTC	CASSSTGNYGYTF	TRBV6-6	.	once	TRBJ1-2
TGTGCCAGCATGGGCGGGTACACCATATATTTT	CASMGGYTIYF	TRBV2	.	.	TRBJ1-3
TGTGCCAGCTGTCGGGCGGGACAGGGAATAACCGGGGAGCTGTTTTTT	CASCRAGQGITGELFF	TRBV4-2	TRBD1	.	TRBJ2-2
TGTGCCAGTAGCCGGGACAGGGAACATTCACCCCTCCACTTT	CASSRDREHSPLHF	TRBV19	TRBD1	.	TRBJ1-6
TGTGCCAGCAGCTTCCAGGGTACTGAAGCTTTCTTT	CASSFQGTEAFF	TRBV5-4	.	.	TRBJ1-1
TGTGCCAGCAGCTTAGACGGGGGGGCGAATACGCAGTATTTT	CASSLDGGANTQYF	TRBV11-2	TRBD2	.	TRBJ2-3
TGTGCCAGCAGCGCCCATCAGAAAGAGACCCAGTACTTC	CASSAHQKETQYF	TRBV6-1	.	.	TRBJ2-5
TGCAGCGTTGACAGAAACACTGAAGCTTTCTTT	CSVDRNTEAFF	TRBV29-1	.	.	TRBJ1-1
TGTGCCAGCAGTAGAGACAGGGGGCAAACCGGGGAGCTGTTTTTT	CASSRDRGQTGELFF	TRBV6-5	TRBD1	.	TRBJ2-2
TGTGCCAGCAGCGTAGATCTGTTTTACAATGAGCAGTTCTTC	CASSVDLFYNEQFF	TRBV9	.	once	TRBJ2-1
TGTGCCAGCAGCGCGCAGGGAGGCTCTGGAAACACCATATATTTT	CASSAQGGSGNTIYF	TRBV9	.	.	TRBJ1-3
TGTGCCAGCAGCGTAGTAGGGGGCACGACAGATACGCAGTATTTT	CASSVVGGTTDTQYF	TRBV9	TRBD1	.	TRBJ2-3
TGTGCCAGCAGCCCAAAGTTCTTC	CASSPKFF	TRBV7-9	.	.	TRBJ2-1
TGTGCCAGCAGTGAAGGGTGGCAGGAGGGCGAGCAGTACTTC	CASSEGWQEGEQYF	TRBV6-1	.	.	TRBJ2-7
TGTGCCAGCAGCGTCGAGGATCTCAATGAGCAGTTCTTC	CASSVEDLNEQFF	TRBV9	.	.	TRBJ2-1
TGTGCCAGCAGCCAAGGGCTTGGACAGGTCATCTACGAGCAGTACTTC	CASSQGLGQVIYEQYF	TRBV14	TRBD1	.	TRBJ2-7